A single T cell receptor beta chain is shown here with its context. It lacks a known antigen. Qualities for individual bases were not recorded, and no much larger clone is one base off. The data originate from a study of cytomegalovirus exposure and HLA in healthy donors (dated by TCRdb to about 2017). For context, the study as a whole: An earlier analysis of around 600 of the donors reported 250 to 350 Gb of sequence data and 117 million unique TCR beta sequences from around 200 million T cells. An early release that covered some 640 HLA-typed donors contained approximately 300 gigabases of sequencing data and about 84 million unique TCR sequences. The genetic ancestry cluster associated with self-reported Caucasian donors included about 81% of the roughly 410 genotyped donors. The study aimed to test whether cataloging public T cell receptors could reveal signatures of past pathogen exposure. Using immunosequencing, the study profiled T cell repertoires from 550 to 750 subjects and related those repertoires to cytomegalovirus serostatus. In addition to the first cohort of hundreds of subjects, a separate validation cohort of about 120 different subjects was used. The study combined high-throughput TCR immunosequencing, statistical association of individual TCRs with disease status, and machine learning to predict cytomegalovirus infection status. A later analysis re-analyzed previously published TCR beta repertoires from about 730 donors and added high-resolution HLA genotyping to study TCR occurrence patterns. The later analysis used no new phenotypic data to find candidate immune exposures, relying instead on TCR beta sequences and their occurrence across donors. An earlier analysis of approximately 580 of the donors used high-throughput TCR beta sequencing to judge whether each TCR beta V gene segment behaved as functional or pseudogenic. Donor age, sex, ethnicity and CMV serostatus were compiled together with the repertoire data. A later genetic analysis took genome-wide SNP genotypes for about 55% of the 666 donors and used that subset as a discovery cohort. All discovery cohort repertoires had been generated on a single sequencing platform. Both class I and class II loci were covered by HLA typing, at four-digit resolution. The number of donors typed differed by locus, with 629-630 for A, B, C, DRB1 and DQB1, around 500 for DQA1, over 600 for DPA1, and about 450 for DPB1. A few DR-DQ haplotypes were handled as single units for association and clustering because linkage in the cohort was strong. Among about 370 genotyped donors of the cohort, an average of roughly 230,000 unique TCR beta nucleotide sequences was sequenced per donor, of which roughly 17% were non-productive.

In total, fewer than 750 healthy bone marrow donors made up the cohort. Cohort members were all nominally healthy when sampled, although unrecorded immune exposures were likely present. The donor was CMV seronegative and belonged to the group of 350 to 400 seronegative cohort members. Each donor provided a peripheral blood sample, and peripheral blood mononuclear cells were used for TCR beta sequencing. The Qiagen DNeasy Blood Extraction Kit was used to extract genomic DNA from the blood cell samples. Library preparation employed the immunoSEQ multiplex PCR assay. For the multiplex PCR, a mixture combining 60 forward primers for TCR Vbeta segments and 13 reverse primers for TCR Jbeta segments was used. The CDR3 region of rearranged TCR beta genes was amplified from genomic DNA by a multiplex PCR assay. Amplified TCR beta libraries were sequenced as 87-base-pair reads on the Illumina HiSeq System. In the original analysis: A later analysis tallied around 80 million unique TCR beta chains across the 666 repertoires, and approximately 12 million of those chains were shared by two or more donors. To remove PCR and sequencing errors, raw reads were error-corrected and collapsed into unique sequences using a nearest-neighbor algorithm that merged closely related sequences. To assign V, D and J gene segments, CDR3 sequences were aligned to IMGT reference sequences. For a sequence to be retained, at least a six-nucleotide match to both a V gene segment and a J gene segment was required. A rearrangement counted as productive if the CDR3 had no stop codons and remained in frame with V and J, and every other rearrangement counted as non-productive. CDR3 was defined by IMGT convention, running from the second conserved V-encoded cysteine to the conserved J-encoded phenylalanine. Sequences without an unambiguous match to a single V gene segment were excluded from the earlier analysis of a few hundred of the donors. An earlier analysis of under 750 of the donors called V segments functional above 56.7% productive rearrangements and segregating when the between-donor standard deviation exceeded 5%. A statistical classification framework was developed to diagnose cytomegalovirus status using the catalog of TCR beta chain sequences. In a later analysis, V and J genes were assigned by comparing TCR nucleotide sequences against IMGT/GENE-DB human TR gene sequences. Using the TCRdist pipeline, a later analysis assigned CDR3 sequences along with most-parsimonious VDJ recombination scenarios. A later analysis defined each TCR beta chain by its CDR3 amino acid sequence plus V-gene family, and excluded reads lacking a unique V-gene family. To address suspected cross-contamination and a sequencing artifact, a later analysis removed approximately 600 highly shared, low-generation-probability nucleotide sequences. In a later analysis, a clonal expansion index for each public chain was calculated from normalized within-repertoire ranks of inferred template counts. In a later analysis, generation probabilities were computed using a VDJ recombination model fitted to out-of-frame rearrangements, and the results were checked against IGoR. Hypergeometric tests were used in a later analysis to score TCR-TCR, TCR-HLA and TCR-CMV co-occurrence, with a repertoire-size bias correction applied to the TCR pairs. False discovery rates were estimated in a later analysis by permuting HLA or CMV assignments 20 times. A later analysis grouped co-occurring TCRs with DBSCAN, adding TCRdist sequence similarity when clustering within HLA-allele-positive subsets. For co-occurrence clustering, repertoires with fewer than 30,000 or more than 120,000 public chains were excluded, along with about five repertoires with anomalous nucleotide sharing. TCRdb carries this immuneACCESS record with in-frame sequences only. Its versions omit some clonotypes, under half of them owing to an unresolved V gene in the studies checked, with the rest unexplained. The DNA was the basis for D and trimming; V, J and clone size are from that table. The sample table holds more than 100,000 clones, of which 70% to 80% were seen once. The ten top clones hold roughly 1% of the sample.

CDR1 and CDR2 were assigned from the germline V gene (reference sequence) as MNHEY and SMNVEV. The CDR3 has 15 amino acids, counting the end cysteine and phenylalanine. Solely the CDR3 DNA is kept, with 45 bases framed from the first base. Between the V and J ends, shortened by 2 bases and 0 bases respectively, the junction contains 9 bases. Study-level results and caveats: An association between a missense DCLRE1C variant and V-gene and J-gene trimming of TCR beta chains was found in a later genetic analysis and replicated in an independent cohort. Presence/absence analyses assumed roughly uniform sequencing depth across donors, an assumption that may not hold. According to a later analysis, parvovirus B19, influenza, CMV and Epstein-Barr virus appeared linked to several top co-occurrence clusters. Linkage disequilibrium might explain the correlated functional status among segregating V segments, but an unknown experimental factor could not be ruled out. Compared with equally common non-associated chains, HLA-associated TCR beta chains in a later analysis were more clonally expanded and had lower generation probabilities. In an earlier analysis of about 540 of the donors, most TCR beta V segments were observed in productive rearrangements about 87% or about 30% of the time, broadly matching IMGT annotations. Some IMGT-functional V segments, including TRBV6-2 and TRBV6-3, could not be told apart with the 87-base-pair reads, so those segments were excluded. In a later analysis, the rate of TCR association differed among HLA loci, with DRB1 alleles having the most associated TCRs and HLA-C alleles having the fewest. Because HLA typing was unavailable for some donors at each locus, only the typed subset was used in association tests. Because counts were too low, seventeen rarely observed V segments, including chromosome 9 orphons, were left out of the earlier analysis of about 500 of the donors. When HLA alleles, especially DR and DQ, strongly co-occurred, attributing TCR associations to individual alleles was difficult. The study listed approximately 160 TCR beta chains as associated with cytomegalovirus. A few of the identified cytomegalovirus-associated TCR beta chains were confirmed in vitro to be specific for cytomegalovirus antigens. CMV serostatus was the only immune exposure information available for the cohort. A cluster of highly shared sequence variants was judged likely to represent a technical artifact of the sequencing pipeline. Across donors, most TCR sequences were observed very rarely, whereas some public TCRs were present in many individuals. Cytomegalovirus status was reported to be diagnosed by the classifier with high specificity and sensitivity in both the original and validation cohorts. Compared with the roughly 670-donor mean, donors in an Asian-associated ancestry cluster had fewer N-insertions in productive TCRs, according to a later genetic analysis. It was suggested by the authors that the approach could potentially be generalized to other disease states and immunological phenotypes. In a later analysis, most CMV-associated TCR beta chains were found to appear HLA-restricted, with HLA associations seemingly driven largely by CMV exposure. A further reported finding was that TCR beta sequences accurately predicted the HLA-A and HLA-B alleles for most subjects in the first cohort. A later analysis associated 16,951 TCR beta sequences with specific HLA alleles at a false discovery rate of 0.05. This cohort had only TCR beta chains sequenced, and the lack of alpha or paired-chain data limited which features could be detected.

This TCR was sampled from a woman aged 55 to 70 in good health and CMV-seronegative. Sequenced material: PBMCs. The rearranged segments are TRBV27 and TRBJ2-3; matching of 6 bases hints at TRBD2 as the D gene. The sequenced DNA is TGTGCCAGCAGTTTAGCGGGAACTAGCACAGATACGCAGTATTTT. Its protein product is CASSLAGTSTDTQYF.